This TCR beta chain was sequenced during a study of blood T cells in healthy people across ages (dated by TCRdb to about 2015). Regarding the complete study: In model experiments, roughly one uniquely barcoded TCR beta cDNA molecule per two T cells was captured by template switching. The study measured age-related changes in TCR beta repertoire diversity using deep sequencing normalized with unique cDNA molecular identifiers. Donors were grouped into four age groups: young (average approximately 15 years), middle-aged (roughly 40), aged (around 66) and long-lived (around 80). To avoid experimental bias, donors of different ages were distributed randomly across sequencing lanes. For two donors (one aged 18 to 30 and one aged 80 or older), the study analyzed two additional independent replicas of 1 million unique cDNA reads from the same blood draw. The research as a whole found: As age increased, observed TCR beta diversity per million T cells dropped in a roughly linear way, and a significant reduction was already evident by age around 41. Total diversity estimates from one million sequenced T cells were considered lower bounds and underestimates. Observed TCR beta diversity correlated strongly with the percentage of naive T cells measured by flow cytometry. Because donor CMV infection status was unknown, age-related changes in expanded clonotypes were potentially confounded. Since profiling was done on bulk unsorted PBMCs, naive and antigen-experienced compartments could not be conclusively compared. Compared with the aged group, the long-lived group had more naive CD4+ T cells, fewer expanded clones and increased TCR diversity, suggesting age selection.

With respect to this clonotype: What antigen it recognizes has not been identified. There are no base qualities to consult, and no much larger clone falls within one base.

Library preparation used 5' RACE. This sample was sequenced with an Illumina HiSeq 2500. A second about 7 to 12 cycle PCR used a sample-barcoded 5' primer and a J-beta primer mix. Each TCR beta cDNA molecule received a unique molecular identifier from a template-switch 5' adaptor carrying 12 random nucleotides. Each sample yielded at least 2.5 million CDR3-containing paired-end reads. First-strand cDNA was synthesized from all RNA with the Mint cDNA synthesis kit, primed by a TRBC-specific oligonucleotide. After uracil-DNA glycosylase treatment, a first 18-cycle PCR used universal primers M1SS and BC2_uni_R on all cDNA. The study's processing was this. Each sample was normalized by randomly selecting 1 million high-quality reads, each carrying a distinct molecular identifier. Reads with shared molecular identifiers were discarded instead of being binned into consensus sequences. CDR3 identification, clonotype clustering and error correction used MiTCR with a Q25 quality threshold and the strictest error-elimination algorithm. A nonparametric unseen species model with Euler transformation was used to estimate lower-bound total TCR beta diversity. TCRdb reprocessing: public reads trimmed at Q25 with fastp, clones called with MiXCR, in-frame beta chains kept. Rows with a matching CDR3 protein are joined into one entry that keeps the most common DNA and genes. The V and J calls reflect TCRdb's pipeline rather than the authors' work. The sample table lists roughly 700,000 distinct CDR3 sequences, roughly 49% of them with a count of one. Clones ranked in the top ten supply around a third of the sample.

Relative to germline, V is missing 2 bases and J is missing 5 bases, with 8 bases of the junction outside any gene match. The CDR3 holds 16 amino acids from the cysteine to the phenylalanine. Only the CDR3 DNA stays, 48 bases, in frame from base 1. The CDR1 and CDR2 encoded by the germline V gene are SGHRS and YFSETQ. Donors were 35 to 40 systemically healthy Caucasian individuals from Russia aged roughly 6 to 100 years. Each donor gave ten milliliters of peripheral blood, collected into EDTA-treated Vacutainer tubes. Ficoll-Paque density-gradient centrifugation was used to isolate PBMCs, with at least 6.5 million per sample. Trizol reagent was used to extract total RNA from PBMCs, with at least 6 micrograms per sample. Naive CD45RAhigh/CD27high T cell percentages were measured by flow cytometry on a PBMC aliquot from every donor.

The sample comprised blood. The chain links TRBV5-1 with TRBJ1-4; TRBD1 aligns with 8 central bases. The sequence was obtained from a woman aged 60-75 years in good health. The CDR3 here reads CASSFGDRGRNEKLFF. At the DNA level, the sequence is TGCGCCAGCAGCTTCGGCGACAGGGGCAGAAATGAAAAACTGTTTTTT.